This is a list of T cell receptor beta chains from one sample in a study of PD-1 blockade in mismatch repair-deficient tumors. Here immunoSEQ multiplex PCR was the method, and the copy in TCRdb shows in-frame clones only, minus some. The sample yields thousands of clones, over 70% seen once. The starting material was primary tumor tissue, obtained from a patient treated with pembrolizumab. The receptor set was obtained from an adult with mismatch repair-deficient cancer. Each CDR3 is given with its conserved first and last residue. Each record gives: D gene, clone size, V gene, J gene, CDR3 protein, CDR3 DNA. A D gene is named only where the DNA matches it firmly. Rows give clone size only sometimes, using once, few, many, or a class for an expanded clone.

TRBD1	.	TRBV29-1	TRBJ2-3	CSVEGTGDTQYF	TGCAGCGTTGAAGGGACAGGCGATACGCAGTATTTT
.	.	TRBV2	TRBJ1-1	CASSDDTNTEAFF	TGTGCCAGCAGTGACGACACGAACACTGAAGCTTTCTTT
.	.	TRBV7-3	TRBJ2-1	CASSPTPSVYNEQFF	TGTGCCAGCAGCCCAACGCCTAGCGTCTACAATGAGCAGTTCTTC
TRBD2	.	TRBV13	TRBJ2-1	CASSLTSGRNEQFF	TGTGCCAGCAGCTTAACTAGCGGGAGGAATGAGCAGTTCTTC
TRBD2	few	TRBV15	TRBJ2-2	CATSKDSGRVGGELFF	TGTGCCACCAGCAAGGATAGCGGGAGGGTCGGTGGGGAGCTGTTTTTT
.	few	TRBV18	TRBJ2-1	CASSPTQLYNEQFF	TGTGCCAGCTCACCAACACAGCTCTACAATGAGCAGTTCTTC
.	.	TRBV5-1	TRBJ2-1	CASSLGDLPNNEQFF	TGCGCCAGCAGCTTGGGGGACTTGCCGAACAATGAGCAGTTCTTC
TRBD1	few	TRBV6-5	TRBJ1-2	CASRQGGDYGYTF	TGTGCCAGCAGACAGGGGGGAGACTATGGCTACACCTTC
.	.	TRBV5-4	TRBJ2-6	CASSLWGGAFSGANVLTF	TGTGCCAGCAGCTTGTGGGGGGGCGCCTTCTCTGGGGCCAACGTCCTGACTTTC
TRBD2	.	TRBV27	TRBJ2-5	CASSSLAGAETQYF	TGTGCCAGCAGTTCCCTAGCGGGAGCAGAGACCCAGTACTTC
.	.	TRBV9	TRBJ2-1	CASSGTYVYNEQFF	TGTGCCAGCAGTGGGACTTACGTTTACAATGAGCAGTTCTTC
.	.	TRBV19	TRBJ2-1	CASSIGLAWEQFF	TGTGCCAGTAGTATAGGGCTAGCGTGGGAGCAGTTCTTC
TRBD1	once	TRBV7-9	TRBJ1-2	CASSLAATGGVRGYTF	TGTGCCAGCAGCTTAGCCGCGACAGGGGGAGTAAGAGGCTACACCTTC
.	.	TRBV28	TRBJ1-1	CASSLSSPNTEAFF	TGTGCCAGCAGTTTATCGAGTCCGAACACTGAAGCTTTCTTT
TRBD1	.	TRBV4-2	TRBJ2-7	CASSQTGGEGEQYF	TGTGCCAGCAGCCAAACAGGGGGCGAAGGCGAGCAGTACTTC
TRBD2	few	TRBV11-1	TRBJ2-3	CASSLAGGSTQYF	TGTGCCAGCAGCTTAGCGGGAGGGTCTACGCAGTATTTT
.	.	TRBV19	TRBJ2-3	CASSRPVGQRDTQYF	TGTGCCAGTAGTAGACCCGTGGGGCAGAGAGATACGCAGTATTTT
TRBD1	.	TRBV6-1	TRBJ1-5	CASSEVLRGPDQPQHF	TGTGCCAGCAGTGAAGTCTTAAGGGGGCCGGATCAGCCCCAGCATTTT
TRBD1	.	TRBV10-3	TRBJ2-7	CAISESRDRGNEQYF	TGTGCCATCAGTGAGTCGAGGGACAGGGGGAACGAGCAGTACTTC
TRBD2	.	TRBV6-6	TRBJ2-1	CASSRTSGAYNEQFF	TGTGCCAGCAGCCGGACTAGCGGGGCCTACAATGAGCAGTTCTTC
TRBD1	.	TRBV7-9	TRBJ1-1	CASSTRTGRTGTEAFF	TGTGCCAGCAGCACCCGGACAGGGCGTACTGGCACTGAAGCTTTCTTT
.	.	TRBV5-4	TRBJ2-5	CASSHGGQETQYF	TGTGCCAGCAGCCATGGAGGCCAAGAGACCCAGTACTTC
.	.	TRBV5-8	TRBJ2-5	CASSLMVAGETQYF	TGTGCCAGCAGCTTGATGGTAGCTGGGGAGACCCAGTACTTC
.	.	TRBV9	TRBJ1-1	CASSVDVRNTEAFF	TGTGCCAGCAGCGTAGATGTGAGGAACACTGAAGCTTTCTTT
.	once	TRBV25-1	TRBJ1-5	CASSEYSLSEPQHF	TGTGCCAGCAGTGAATATTCACTGAGCGAGCCCCAGCATTTT
TRBD2	.	TRBV28	TRBJ2-7	CASSSRRRERYEQYF	TGTGCCAGCAGTTCCCGCCGGCGGGAGAGGTACGAGCAGTACTTC
TRBD2	.	TRBV6-5	TRBJ2-1	CASSKPGLDYNEQFF	TGTGCCAGCAGTAAACCGGGACTAGACTACAATGAGCAGTTCTTC
TRBD1	.	TRBV15	TRBJ2-7	CATSRDRRTGDSGEQYF	TGTGCCACCAGCAGAGATCGGAGGACAGGGGATTCGGGGGAGCAGTACTTC
.	few	TRBV27	TRBJ2-5	CASSSRRPESWETQYF	TGTGCCAGCAGTTCCCGGAGGCCAGAGAGTTGGGAGACCCAGTACTTC
.	.	TRBV14	TRBJ1-1	CASSPQRIAMNTEAFF	TGTGCCAGCAGCCCCCAAAGGATAGCGATGAACACTGAAGCTTTCTTT
TRBD1	.	TRBV6-1	TRBJ1-1	CASSTRQGLMTEAFF	TGTGCCAGCAGTACCCGACAGGGGTTGATGACTGAAGCTTTCTTT
.	once	TRBV2	TRBJ1-1	CASSRDRNTEAFF	TGTGCCAGCAGCCGCGACAGGAACACTGAAGCTTTCTTT
TRBD1	few	TRBV6-4	TRBJ1-2	CASSDTGQGVRGYTF	TGTGCCAGCAGTGACACGGGACAGGGAGTTCGAGGCTACACCTTC
TRBD1	.	TRBV5-5	TRBJ1-4	CASSFRQGPNEKLFF	TGTGCCAGCAGCTTTCGACAGGGCCCTAATGAAAAACTGTTTTTT
.	.	TRBV28	TRBJ1-5	CASSLPRGPQHF	TGTGCCAGCAGTTTACCCCGGGGACCCCAGCATTTT
.	.	TRBV14	TRBJ2-7	CASSQGPGLALNEQYF	TGTGCCAGCAGCCAAGGACCAGGGCTAGCGCTCAACGAGCAGTACTTC
TRBD1	once	TRBV6-5	TRBJ2-2	CASSYRTGVNTGELFF	TGTGCCAGCAGTTACAGGACAGGGGTGAACACCGGGGAGCTGTTTTTT